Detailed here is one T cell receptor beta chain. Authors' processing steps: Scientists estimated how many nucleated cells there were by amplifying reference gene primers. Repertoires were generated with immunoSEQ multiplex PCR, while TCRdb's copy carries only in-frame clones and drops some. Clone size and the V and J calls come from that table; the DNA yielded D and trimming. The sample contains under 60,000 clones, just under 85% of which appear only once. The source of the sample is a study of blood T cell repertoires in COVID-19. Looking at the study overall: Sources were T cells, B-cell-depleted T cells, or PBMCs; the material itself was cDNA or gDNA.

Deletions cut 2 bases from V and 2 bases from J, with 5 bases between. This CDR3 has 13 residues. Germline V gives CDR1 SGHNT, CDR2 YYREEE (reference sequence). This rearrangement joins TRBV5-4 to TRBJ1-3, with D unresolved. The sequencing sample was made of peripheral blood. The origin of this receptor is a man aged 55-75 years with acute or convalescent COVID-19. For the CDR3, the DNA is TGTGCCAGCAGCTTCTCCGCTGGAAACACCATATATTTT. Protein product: CASSFSAGNTIYF.